A single sample gave rise to the 14 T cell receptor beta chains below, sequenced in a study of post-analysis software for immune sequencing data. Overall study results and limits: In patients, TRBV5-6, TRBV5-1 and TRBV20-1 belonged to five or six TRBV segments found more frequently than in controls.

Their cognate antigens are unknown. Libraries were made from TCR beta cDNA, and they carried unique molecular identifiers. TCRdb re-analysed the PCR reads in MiXCR, keeping a single row per CDR3 protein. The sample contains approximately 630,000 distinct CDR3 sequences, approximately 60% of which appear only once. Sequencing was carried out using blood. The source of these receptors is a girl aged 2 to 10 with multiple sclerosis.

V gene TRBV11-2 combines with J gene TRBJ1-1, with D unresolved. Germline V gives CDR1 SGHAT, CDR2 FQNNGV. The CDR3 sequence is 14 residues long. With 0 bases removed from V and 9 bases from J, the gap between germline ends came to 14 bases. The CDR3 DNA reads TGTGCCAGCAGCTTAGACTGGGCGACGCCCCAAGCTTTCTTT. It specifies CASSLDWATPQAFF.

This chain links TRBV9 with TRBJ2-6; no firm D call. The germline CDR1 and CDR2 sequences are SGDLS and YYNGEE. Trimming took off 4 bases at V and 6 bases at J, with 5 bases between the two ends. The CDR3 is made up of 12 amino acids. For the CDR3, the DNA is TGTGCCAGCAGCTCCGTGGCCAACGTCCTGACTTTC. Translated, it gives CASSSVANVLTF.

The rearrangement joins TRBV20-1 to TRBJ2-7; D is unclear. V gave up 1 base and J gave up 2 bases, with 15 bases separating them. CDR3 length equals 15 residues. Per germline, CDR1 DFQATT and CDR2 SNEGSKA (reference sequence). The CDR3 sequence: CSARVGYGGAYEQYF. Written as DNA, the CDR3 is TGCAGTGCTAGAGTAGGGTACGGCGGCGCCTACGAGCAGTACTTC.

This clonotype was seen more than once but under ten times. One junction end does not reproduce the germline sequence, and a read error may be involved. V gene TRBV30 combines with J gene TRBJ1-2; no definite D call. The CDR3 extends over 14 amino acids. Germline V gene data show CDR1 as GTSNPN and CDR2 as SVGIG (reference sequence). CDR3 amino acids: CAWSVSGPYIGYTF. In DNA form, the CDR3 reads TGTGCCTGGAGCGTCAGTGGGCCTTATATCGGCTACACCTTT. The full variable domain, rest sourced from reference TRBV30 and TRBJ1-2, is SQTIHQWPATLVQPVGSPLSLECTVEGTSNPNLYWYRQAAGRGLQLLFYSVGIGQISSEVPQNLSASRPQDRQFILSSKKLLLSDSGFYLCAWSVSGPYIGYTFGSGTRLTVV.

The chain has TRBV12-3 or TRBV12-4 and TRBJ1-5, with unresolved D. The CDR3 has 13 amino acids. V was clipped by 3 bases and J by 4 bases, with 7 bases between them. CDR3 sequence reads: CASSFTGNQPQHF. CDR3 DNA sequence: TGTGCCAGCAGTTTTACGGGAAATCAGCCCCAGCATTTT.

This clonotype turned up a few times. In DNA form, the CDR3 reads TGCAGTGCCAGGACTAGCGGGAGGGCCTTGGATGAGCAGTTCTTC. Amino acids: CSARTSGRALDEQFF. V and J are TRBV20-1 and TRBJ2-1; the match to TRBD2 covers 15 bases. This CDR3 has 15 amino acids. Germline loops: CDR1 DFQATT, CDR2 SNEGSKA (reference sequence). Germline trimming cut 6 bases from V and 8 bases from J; bases unmatched to any gene: 8.

This chain uses TRBV11-2 with TRBJ1-1; D is possibly TRBD1 (5 bases). The CDR3 is 15 amino acids. Trimming stripped 3 bases from V and 4 bases from J, with 15 bases between. In germline, CDR1 is SGHAT, CDR2 FQNNGV. CDR3 in DNA: TGTGCCAGCAGCTTTGGGTCTCCCGGGGGCACTGAAGCTTTCTTT. Amino acid sequence: CASSFGSPGGTEAFF.

This sequence joins TRBV29-1 and TRBJ1-4; D remains unclear. The CDR3 has 12 amino acids. CDR1 SQVTM and CDR2 ANQGSEA come from the germline V gene. V was trimmed by 4 bases and J by 8 bases, leaving 11 bases between them. The CDR3 DNA follows: TGCAGCGTTGGGGAGGTAGAGGAAAAACTGTTTTTT. Translated, it gives CSVGEVEEKLFF.

This clonotype came up a few times. Mismatch with germline at one junction end may stem from a read error. The gene calls are TRBV10-3 and TRBJ2-3, with 9 bases lining up with TRBD2. The CDR3 extends over 18 amino acids. Germline V lookup: CDR1 ENHRY, CDR2 SYGVKD. This CDR3 reads CAISEGGLAGLKWNTQYF. In nucleotides, the CDR3 is TGTGCCATCAGTGAAGGGGGGCTAGCGGGGCTTAAGTGGAATACACAGTATTTT.

The chain combines TRBV29-1 with TRBJ1-2, with 9 positions matching TRBD1. This CDR3 comprises 15 residues. The germline V gene encodes CDR1 SQVTM and CDR2 ANQGSEA. The V gene end was trimmed by 3 bases and the J gene end by 6 bases; junction bases not matched to a gene: 11. CDR3 loop: CSVDSTGGDGNGYTF. In nucleotides, the CDR3 is TGCAGCGTTGATTCGACAGGGGGGGACGGTAATGGCTACACCTTC.

The V gene is TRBV5-1, the J gene TRBJ1-1; 8 nucleotides agree with TRBD1. The length of the CDR3 is 15 residues. V lost 3 bases and J lost 6; bases outside the gene matches: 10. The germline V gene encodes CDR1 SGHRS and CDR2 YFSETQ. The CDR3 coding sequence is TGCGCCAGCAGCTCGACAGGGGAAACGGCCGCTGAAGCTTTCTTT. Translated, it gives CASSSTGETAAEAFF.

The V and J genes are TRBV5-1 and TRBJ2-3; D not certain. Germline V gene lookup returns CDR1 SGHRS and CDR2 YFSETQ. The V end lost 0 bases, the J end lost 2 bases, and 7 bases lay between the germline ends. The CDR3 extends over 14 amino acids. CDR3 in amino acids: CASSLERITDTQYF. The CDR3 region has the DNA TGCGCCAGCAGCTTGGAGCGAATCACAGATACGCAGTATTTT.

Here the CDR3 DNA reads TGTGCCAGCAGCTTATCAGCGGTAACTAGCACAGATACGCAGTATTTT. It yields the protein CASSLSAVTSTDTQYF. The chain employs TRBV7-9 and TRBJ2-3; D is perhaps TRBD2 (5 bases). This CDR3 is built from 16 residues. Per the germline V gene, CDR1 is SEHNR and CDR2 is FQNEAQ (reference sequence). The ends were cut back, 2 bases at V and 0 bases at J, with 12 bases in the middle.

This clonotype was detected only once. The chain has TRBV6-6 and TRBJ2-7, with D possibly being TRBD2 (5 bases). Germline V CDR1 and CDR2: MNHNY, SVGAGI (reference sequence). Trimming cost V 2 bases and J 7 bases, with 12 bases left between them. CDR3 size: 13 residues. This chain's CDR3 is CASSYVWSGEQYF. Written as DNA, the CDR3 is TGTGCCAGCAGTTACGTTTGGTCGGGAGAGCAGTACTTC.